This T cell receptor beta chain was retrieved from a study of long-term antiretroviral therapy in people with HIV. Overall study findings and caveats: Blood in the study was drawn between the mid-2000s and the late 2010s, possibly under older ART regimens, which may be less effective than current ones. Relative to transplant donor controls, diversity remained lower despite increasing after ART.

Running of the v3.0 immunoSEQ assay took place at survey level. Target depth was roughly 40,000-55,000 T-cell genomes per sample. Method: immunoSEQ multiplex PCR; TCRdb's copy keeps in-frame clones and lacks some. The data show some 15,000 clones, around 80% seen once. There are 15 residues in the CDR3. Germline V gene lookup returns CDR1 SGDLS and CDR2 YYNGEE. The junction had 5 bases not matched to a gene; V was cut back by 3 bases and J by 3 bases. With respect to this clone: Its antigen is undetermined.

This material consisted of unsorted PBMCs, taken 0.1 years after starting antiretroviral therapy. This TCR was recovered from a man between 18 and 29 years old with HIV. The chain uses TRBV9 and TRBJ2-2; the match to TRBD2 covers 7 bases. CDR3 loop: CASSASLADTGELFF. The DNA of the CDR3 is TGTGCCAGCAGCGCCAGTCTAGCGGACACCGGGGAGCTGTTTTTT. Supplemented by reference TRBV9 and TRBJ2-2, the full variable domain reads DSGVTQTPKHLITATGQRVTLRCSPRSGDLSVYWYQQSLDQGLQFLIQYYNGEERAKGNILERFSAQQFPDLHSELNLSSLELGDSALYFCASSASLADTGELFFGEGSRLTVL.